The 7 T cell receptor beta chains reported below all come from one sample, sequenced in a study of CD4 T cells in relation to SARS-CoV-2 and coronaviruses. Before the COVID-19 pandemic, during about 2010-2019, CD4+ T cells were taken from unexposed donors. The cells were cultured for roughly 11 days before CD4+ T cells were isolated. Antigens for these TCRs are unknown. The protocol was immunoSEQ multiplex PCR, while the TCRdb copy is restricted to in-frame clones and leaves out a portion. The repertoire holds tens of thousands of clones, with around 72% as singletons. The specimen sequenced was CD4+ T cells from PBMCs, cultured in vitro. The receptors shown here come from a human donor in good health.

V usage is TRBV2 and J usage is TRBJ1-3; no definite D call. CDR1 is SNHLY and CDR2 is FYNNEI in the germline V gene. The CDR3 totals 12 residues. V lost 6 bases to trimming and J lost 6 bases, with 9 bases between them. CDR3 loop: CASSPGSNTIYF. CDR3 DNA: TGTGCCAGCAGCCCCGGGTCAAACACCATATATTTT.

CDR3 DNA sequence: TGTGCCAGCAGCTTGGGAGGGGATTATAGCAATCAGCCCCAGCATTTT. This gives the protein CASSLGGDYSNQPQHF. The chain combines TRBV5-6 with TRBJ1-5; tentative D call: TRBD1 (5 bases). The CDR3 contains 16 residues. V lost 0 bases to trimming and J lost 0 bases, with 10 bases between them. Germline lookup yields CDR1 SGHDT and CDR2 YYEEEE.

The chain joins TRBV10-3 to TRBJ2-7; a possible D gene is TRBD1 (5 bases). Germline loops: CDR1 ENHRY, CDR2 SYGVKD. The CDR3 extends over 14 amino acids. Trimming pared 5 bases from V and 1 base from J, leaving 12 bases between. The CDR3 bases are TGTGCCATCAGTAAAGGGGTCCGATCCTACGAGCAGTACTTC. This codes for CAISKGVRSYEQYF.

This rearrangement joins TRBV7-3 to TRBJ2-3; D gene unclear. The length of the CDR3 is 13 residues. V was shortened by 2 bases and J by 5 bases, with 8 bases between the two germline ends. CDR1 is SGHTA, CDR2 FQGTGA, per germline. CDR3 DNA sequence: TGTGCCAGCAGCTTAGGTCGCCGAGATACGCAGTATTTT. Encoded protein: CASSLGRRDTQYF.

The J gene is TRBJ1-1, the V gene TRBV18; D is undetermined. V was pared by 2 bases and J by 3 bases, with 7 bases between. The CDR3 is 13 amino acids. Germline V CDR1 and CDR2: KGHSH, LQKENI. The CDR3 bases are TGTGCCAGCTCACCAGGAGAAGACACTGAAGCTTTCTTT. It yields the protein CASSPGEDTEAFF.

The chain recombines TRBV19 with TRBJ2-5; D is perhaps TRBD2 (6 bases). From germline, CDR1 is LNHDA and CDR2 SQIVND (reference sequence). V was clipped by 3 bases and J by 5 bases, with 13 bases between them. The CDR3 spans 14 residues. CDR3: CASSMSGGRETQYF. CDR3 in DNA: TGTGCCAGTAGTATGAGTGGAGGGAGGGAGACCCAGTACTTC.

The CDR3 reads CATSRDLGPYEQYF. Written as DNA, the CDR3 is TGTGCCACCAGCAGAGATTTGGGACCCTACGAGCAGTACTTC. This chain links TRBV15 with TRBJ2-7, with D perhaps given as TRBD1 or TRBD2 (5 bases each). V was clipped by 0 bases and J by 2 bases, with 8 bases between them. The CDR3 has 14 residues. Looked up from germline, CDR1 is LNHNV and CDR2 is YYDKDF (reference sequence).